Detailed here is one T cell receptor beta chain. These data originate in a study of blood T cell repertoires in COVID-19. Study-level information: The United States, Italy and Spain supplied acute and convalescent COVID-19 samples. The cDNA or gDNA used as material had been derived from T cells, B-cell-depleted T cells, or PBMCs.

Per the original data handling: Reference gene primer amplification yielded estimated nucleated cell counts. The table came from immunoSEQ multiplex PCR; TCRdb's copy has only in-frame clones and leaves some out. D and trimming were read from the DNA, whereas the V and J calls and clone size are those reported in that table. The sample lists roughly 36,000 clones, 85% occurring once. This CDR3 region has 14 residues. V shed 5 bases and J shed 2 bases, with 10 bases lying between them. Germline CDR1 SQVTM, CDR2 ANQGSEA. The source is a man in his fifties or sixties with active COVID-19. The gene calls are TRBV29-1 and TRBJ2-6; possibly TRBD1 for D (8 bases). The material sequenced was peripheral blood. CDR3 bases: TGCAGCGTTACAGGGGGGGCTGGGGCCAACGTCCTGACTTTC. Translated: CSVTGGAGANVLTF.